The 2 T cell receptor beta chains below were found in one sample sequenced in a study of cytomegalovirus exposure and HLA in healthy donors (dated by TCRdb to about 2017). The library relied on the immunoSEQ multiplex PCR assay. A mixture of 60 forward primers for TCR Vbeta segments and 13 reverse primers for TCR Jbeta segments was used in the multiplex PCR. The table comes from immuneACCESS by way of TCRdb, which keeps in-frame sequences with V and J called. Part of the clones is missing from these tables; in studies checked, under half for an unresolved V gene and the rest for unknown reasons. For this sample there are 80,000 to 90,000 clones; more than 70% appear just once. In total, the top ten clones hold 2% to 2.5% of the sample. Sequencing was performed on PBMCs. These receptors were collected from a middle-aged man in good health and CMV-seronegative.

The rearrangement joins TRBV28 to TRBJ1-5, with D tentatively TRBD1 (5 bases). Germline V gene sequence: CDR1 MDHEN, CDR2 SYDVKM. This CDR3 is 17 amino acids long. V was shortened by 4 bases and J by 6 bases, with 22 bases between the two germline ends. In DNA form, the CDR3 reads TGTGCCAGCAGTTGGGGGGGGGTTCTACGTGGTGGTCAGCCCCAGCATTTT. Amino acid sequence: CASSWGGVLRGGQPQHF.

The V call is TRBV10-3, the J call TRBJ2-3; 10 bases agree with TRBD2. CDR1 is ENHRY and CDR2 is SYGVKD in the germline V gene. The CDR3 length is 16 residues. J was trimmed by 1 base and V by 10 bases; bases with no gene match: 11. CDR3 nucleotide sequence: TGTGCCACCAACGTGGCTCTAGCGGGGGGCACAGATACGCAGTATTTT. Protein sequence: CATNVALAGGTDTQYF.